One and the same sample provided the 9 T cell receptor beta chains below, sequenced in a study of blood T cells in healthy people across ages. For the second PCR, which ran for roughly 6 to 12 cycles, a sample-barcoded 5' primer and a J-beta primer mix were used. TCRdb fed the 5' RACE reads into MiXCR, producing one record per CDR3 protein. The sample includes some 760,000 distinct CDR3 sequences, 20% to 25% seen only once; the top ten take more than 3%. These sequences were also reported in another study, on T cells of mothers and their children.

Specimen: blood. These receptors were taken from a boy aged 10-17 years in good health.

CDR3 nucleotide sequence: TGTGCCAGCACCCGGGGTGCCAAAGGCACCGGGGAGCTGTTTTTT. Its translation: CASTRGAKGTGELFF. This chain uses TRBV27 with TRBJ2-2; D possibly corresponds to TRBD2 (5 bases). The CDR3 is made up of 15 amino acids. CDR1 is MNHEY, CDR2 SMNVEV, per germline (reference sequence). Trimming pared 7 bases from V and 4 bases from J, leaving 16 bases between.

Concerning this clonotype itself: The junction departs from germline at one end; a sequencing error may be responsible. The chain has TRBV5-4 and TRBJ2-3; D is tentatively TRBD1 or TRBD2 (5 bases each). Germline V lookup: CDR1 SGHNT, CDR2 YYREEE (reference sequence). CDR3 length equals 16 residues. The CDR3 DNA sequence: TGTGCCAGCAGCGTCCCCGGGACCGCAGTCCAAGAGACCCAGTACTTT. Its translation: CASSVPGTAVQETQYF.

The gene calls are TRBV29-1 and TRBJ2-3; TRBD1 is a possible D gene (7 bases). Per germline, CDR1 SQVTM and CDR2 ANQGSEA. Trimming shortened V by 4 bases and J by 2 bases, and 19 bases separated the two germline ends. The CDR3 totals 16 residues. CDR3: CSVVGTQGGTTDTQYF. The CDR3 region has the DNA TGCAGCGTTGTGGGGACTCAGGGGGGTACCACAGATACGCAGTATTTT.

V usage is TRBV2 and J usage is TRBJ1-1, with D hard to call. The V and J ends lost 9 bases and 1 base respectively, with 9 bases between them. In germline, CDR1 is SNHLY, CDR2 FYNNEI. CDR3 length: 12 residues. As DNA, the CDR3 is TGTGCCAGTAGGGCAGGGAACACTGAAGCTTTCTTT. Translating gives CASRAGNTEAFF.

This clonotype was observed a few times. V and J are TRBV5-1 and TRBJ2-5; tentatively, D is TRBD1 or TRBD2 (5 bases each). The CDR3 contains 15 residues. The germline V gene encodes CDR1 SGHRS and CDR2 YFSETQ. V lost 1 base, J lost 4 bases, and 14 bases lay in between. CDR3: CASSLWGTDLETQYF. In DNA form, the CDR3 reads TGCGCCAGCAGCTTGTGGGGGACGGACTTAGAGACCCAGTACTTC.

This sequence joins TRBV24-1 and TRBJ1-5, with TRBD1 matching 9 bases. The V gene's germline CDR1 is KGHDR and CDR2 SFDVKD. The J segment lost 2 bases and the V segment lost 7 bases, leaving 5 bases of the junction unmatched. The CDR3 is 15 residues long. The CDR3 spells CATSGTGTGNQPQHF. CDR3 nucleotides: TGTGCCACCAGCGGGACAGGGACAGGCAATCAGCCCCAGCATTTT.

The rearrangement joins TRBV15 to TRBJ1-5; TRBD1 agrees at 9 bases. CDR3 size: 15 residues. CDR1 LNHNV and CDR2 YYDKDF come from the germline V gene (reference sequence). V was pared by 5 bases and J by 6 bases, with 8 bases of the junction left unmatched. CDR3 nucleotide sequence: TGTGCCACCAGCTCGGGACAGGGAGTTGGTCAGCCCCAGCATTTT. Translation gives CATSSGQGVGQPQHF. The full variable domain, in which reference TRBV15 and TRBJ1-5 provide the parts outside the CDR3, is DAMVIQNPRYQVTQFGKPVTLSCSQTLNHNVMYWYQQKSSQAPKLLFHYYDKDFNNEADTPDNFQSRRPNTSFCFLDIRSPGLGDTAMYLCATSSGQGVGQPQHFGDGTRLSIL.

V gene TRBV5-4 combines with J gene TRBJ1-4; a possible D gene is TRBD1 (6 bases). V shed 4 bases and J shed 4 bases, with 14 bases lying between them. The CDR3 loop spans 15 amino acids. CDR1 SGHNT and CDR2 YYREEE come from the germline V gene (reference sequence). In DNA form, the CDR3 reads TGTGCCAGCAGCAAACCAGGGGTAGATAATGAAAAACTGTTTTTT. Translating gives CASSKPGVDNEKLFF. The whole variable domain, remainder taken from reference TRBV5-4 and TRBJ1-4, is ETGVTQSPTHLIKTRGQQVTLRCSSQSGHNTVSWYQQALGQGPQFIFQYYREEENGRGNFPPRFSGLQFPNYSSELNVNALELDDSALYLCASSKPGVDNEKLFFGSGTQLSVL.

This clonotype was picked up a small number of times. CDR3 protein: CASSQARANSPLHF. The CDR3 coding sequence is TGTGCCAGCAGCCAAGCCAGGGCGAATTCACCCCTCCACTTT. The chain has TRBV3-1 and TRBJ1-6; D possibly corresponds to TRBD1 (5 bases). V was clipped by 1 base and J by 7 bases, with 8 bases between them. This CDR3 is built from 14 residues. The germline V gene has CDR1 LGHDT and CDR2 YNNKEL (reference sequence).